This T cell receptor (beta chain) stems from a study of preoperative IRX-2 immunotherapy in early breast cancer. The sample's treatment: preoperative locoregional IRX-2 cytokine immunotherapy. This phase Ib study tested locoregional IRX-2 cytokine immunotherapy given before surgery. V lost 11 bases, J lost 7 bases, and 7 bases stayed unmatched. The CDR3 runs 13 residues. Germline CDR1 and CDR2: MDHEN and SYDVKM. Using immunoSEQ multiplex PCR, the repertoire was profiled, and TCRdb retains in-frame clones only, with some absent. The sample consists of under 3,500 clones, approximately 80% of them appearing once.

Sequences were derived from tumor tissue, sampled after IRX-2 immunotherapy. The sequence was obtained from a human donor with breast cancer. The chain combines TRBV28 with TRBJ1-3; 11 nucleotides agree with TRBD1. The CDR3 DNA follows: TGTGCCCAAACCGGGACAGGGGGGAACACCATATATTTT. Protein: CAQTGTGGNTIYF.